This T cell receptor (gamma chain) came from a study of Vδ1+ human thymocytes. Points from the study as a whole: Unlike peripheral blood Vdelta1+ controls, thymic delta-chain sequences included approximately 20% Vdelta2 and few Vdelta3. In the thymus, TRG and TRD repertoires looked highly polyclonal with Gaussian CDR3 lengths.

Germline-derived CDR1 and CDR2 are EGSNGY and YDSYNSKV. This CDR3 has 13 amino acids. Losses at the gene ends were 0 bases for V and 5 bases for J; bases not matched to a gene: 4. Thymocytes were sorted as CD3+ TCRVdelta1+ TCRVdelta2- after alphabeta T cell depletion. The sample holds a few counts of this clone. The antigen remains unidentified. This clone may be a read error of a much larger clone one base away. RNA was extracted from the cells and then reverse transcribed. Multiplex PCR used pooled V-gene forward primers and a constant-region reverse primer to amplify CDR3s. TCRdb reran clone calling via CATT on the multiplex PCR reads. This sample yields tens of thousands of gamma-chain clones, of which 20% to 25% are seen a single time; about 2% belongs to the top ten.

The receptor was isolated from a girl under three years old who had congenital heart surgery. The sample comprised Vdelta1+ gamma-delta thymocytes from the thymus. Stated subset: FACS-sorted CD3+ TCRalphabeta- TCRVdelta1+ TCRVdelta2- thymocytes. This sequence joins TRGV2 and TRGJ1 or TRGJ2. For the CDR3, the DNA is TGTGCCACCTGGGACGGGGGTGATTATAAGAAACTCTTT. Encoded protein: CATWDGGDYKKLF.